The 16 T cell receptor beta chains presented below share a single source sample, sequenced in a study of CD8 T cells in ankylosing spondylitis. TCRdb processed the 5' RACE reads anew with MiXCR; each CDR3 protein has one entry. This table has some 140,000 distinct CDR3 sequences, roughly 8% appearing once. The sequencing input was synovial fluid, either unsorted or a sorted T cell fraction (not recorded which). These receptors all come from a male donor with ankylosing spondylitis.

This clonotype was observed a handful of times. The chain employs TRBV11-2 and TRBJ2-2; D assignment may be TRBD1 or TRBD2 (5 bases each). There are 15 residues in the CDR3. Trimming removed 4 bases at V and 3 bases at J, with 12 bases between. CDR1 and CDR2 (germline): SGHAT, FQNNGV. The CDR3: CASSSTGTYTGELFF. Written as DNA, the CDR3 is TGTGCCAGCAGCTCAACCGGGACCTACACCGGGGAGCTGTTTTTT.

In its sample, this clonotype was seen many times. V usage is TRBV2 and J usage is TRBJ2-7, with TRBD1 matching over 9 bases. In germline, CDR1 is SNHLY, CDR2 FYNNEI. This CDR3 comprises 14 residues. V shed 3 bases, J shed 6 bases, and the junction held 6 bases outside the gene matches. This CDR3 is CASSDPSQGAEQYF. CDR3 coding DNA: TGTGCCAGCAGTGACCCTTCACAGGGGGCCGAGCAGTACTTC.

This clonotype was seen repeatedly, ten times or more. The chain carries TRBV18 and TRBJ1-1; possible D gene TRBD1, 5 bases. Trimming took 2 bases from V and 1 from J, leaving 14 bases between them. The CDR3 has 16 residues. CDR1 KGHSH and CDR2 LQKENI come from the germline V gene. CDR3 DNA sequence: TGTGCCAGCTCACCATTCCAGGGCCGAGGGAACACTGAAGCTTTCTTT. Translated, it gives CASSPFQGRGNTEAFF.

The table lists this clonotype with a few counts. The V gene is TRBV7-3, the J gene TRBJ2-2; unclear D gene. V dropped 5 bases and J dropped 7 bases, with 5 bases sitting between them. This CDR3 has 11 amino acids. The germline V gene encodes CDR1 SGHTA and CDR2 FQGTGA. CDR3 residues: CASSHGGELFF. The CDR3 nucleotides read TGTGCCAGCAGCCACGGCGGGGAGCTGTTTTTT.

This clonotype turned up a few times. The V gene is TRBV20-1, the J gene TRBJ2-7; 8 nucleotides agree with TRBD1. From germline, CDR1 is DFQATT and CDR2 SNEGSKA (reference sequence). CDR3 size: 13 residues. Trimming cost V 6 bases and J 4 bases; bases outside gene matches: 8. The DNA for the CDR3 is TGCAGTGCAGCAGGGGGCGCGCAGTACGAGCAGTACTTC. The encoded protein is CSAAGGAQYEQYF.

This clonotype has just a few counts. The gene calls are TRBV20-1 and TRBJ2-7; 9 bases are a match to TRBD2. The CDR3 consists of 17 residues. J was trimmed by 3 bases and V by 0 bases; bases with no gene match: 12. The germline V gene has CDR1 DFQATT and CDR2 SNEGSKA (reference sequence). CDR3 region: CSAREGSGSVAFYEQYF. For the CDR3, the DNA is TGCAGTGCTAGAGAGGGTAGCGGGAGCGTGGCCTTCTACGAGCAGTACTTC.

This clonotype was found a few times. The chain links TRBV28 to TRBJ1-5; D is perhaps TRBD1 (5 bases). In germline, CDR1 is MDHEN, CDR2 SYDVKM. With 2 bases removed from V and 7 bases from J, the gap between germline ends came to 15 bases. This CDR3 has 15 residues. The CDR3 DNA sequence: TGTGCCAGCAGTTTAGGGCCGGGGCTTGACCAGCCCCAGCATTTT. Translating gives CASSLGPGLDQPQHF.

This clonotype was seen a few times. DNA of the CDR3: TGCGCCAGCAGCTTGCTCGGGGCCACCTCCTACAATGAGCAGTTCTTC. Its translation: CASSLLGATSYNEQFF. The rearrangement uses TRBV5-1 and TRBJ2-1; D possibly uses TRBD1 or TRBD2 (5 bases each). The length of the CDR3 is 16 residues. Trimming stripped 1 base from V and 0 bases from J, with 11 bases between. Germline V lookup: CDR1 SGHRS, CDR2 YFSETQ.

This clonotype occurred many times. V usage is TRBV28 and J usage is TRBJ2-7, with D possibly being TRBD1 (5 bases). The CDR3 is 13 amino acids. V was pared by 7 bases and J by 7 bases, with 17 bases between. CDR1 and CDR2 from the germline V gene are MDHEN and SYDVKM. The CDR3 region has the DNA TGTGCCAGCATCGACAGAGTCAGTGGTGAGCAGTACTTC. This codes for CASIDRVSGEQYF.

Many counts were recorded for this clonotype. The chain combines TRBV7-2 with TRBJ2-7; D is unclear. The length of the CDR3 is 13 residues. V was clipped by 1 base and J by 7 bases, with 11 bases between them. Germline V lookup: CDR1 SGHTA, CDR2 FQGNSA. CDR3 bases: TGTGCCAGCAGCTTAGAGGCCGAAGTGGAGCAGTACTTC. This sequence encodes CASSLEAEVEQYF.

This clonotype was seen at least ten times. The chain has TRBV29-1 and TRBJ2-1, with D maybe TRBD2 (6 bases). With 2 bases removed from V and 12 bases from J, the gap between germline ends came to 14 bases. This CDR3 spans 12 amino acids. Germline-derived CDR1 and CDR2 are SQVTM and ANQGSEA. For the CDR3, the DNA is TGCAGCGTTGAAAGGGGAGGCACAGCGCAGTTCTTC. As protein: CSVERGGTAQFF.

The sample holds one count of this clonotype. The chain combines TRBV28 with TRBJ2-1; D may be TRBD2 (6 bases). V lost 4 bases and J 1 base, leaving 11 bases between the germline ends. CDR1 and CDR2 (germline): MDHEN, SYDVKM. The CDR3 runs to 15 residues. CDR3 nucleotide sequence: TGTGCCAGCAGTTCCCCCGGGACTTCCTACAATGAGCAGTTCTTC. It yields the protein CASSSPGTSYNEQFF.

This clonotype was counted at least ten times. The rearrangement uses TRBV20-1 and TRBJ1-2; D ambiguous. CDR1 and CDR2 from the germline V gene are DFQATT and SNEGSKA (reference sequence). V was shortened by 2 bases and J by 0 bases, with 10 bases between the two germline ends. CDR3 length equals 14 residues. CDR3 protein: CSARRVLANYGYTF. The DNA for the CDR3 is TGCAGTGCTAGAAGGGTATTAGCTAACTATGGCTACACCTTC.

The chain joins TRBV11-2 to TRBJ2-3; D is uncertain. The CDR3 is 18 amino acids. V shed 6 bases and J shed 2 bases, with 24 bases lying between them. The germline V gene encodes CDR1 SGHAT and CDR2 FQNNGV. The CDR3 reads CASSSGYNWIETTDTQYF. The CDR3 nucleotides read TGTGCCAGCAGTTCCGGTTACAACTGGATAGAAACCACAGATACGCAGTATTTT. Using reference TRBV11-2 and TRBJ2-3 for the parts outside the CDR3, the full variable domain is EAGVAQSPRYKIIEKRQSVAFWCNPISGHATLYWYQQILGQGPKLLIQFQNNGVVDDSQLPKDRFSAERLKGVDSTLKIQPAKLEDSAVYLCASSSGYNWIETTDTQYFGPGTRLTVL.

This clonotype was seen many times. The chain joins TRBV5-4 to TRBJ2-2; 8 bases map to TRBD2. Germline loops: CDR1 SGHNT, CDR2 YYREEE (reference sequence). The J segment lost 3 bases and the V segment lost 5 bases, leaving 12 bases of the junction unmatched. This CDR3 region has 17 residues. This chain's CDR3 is CASRNREGDGYTGELFF. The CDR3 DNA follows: TGTGCCAGCAGGAATCGGGAGGGAGACGGGTACACCGGGGAGCTGTTTTTT.

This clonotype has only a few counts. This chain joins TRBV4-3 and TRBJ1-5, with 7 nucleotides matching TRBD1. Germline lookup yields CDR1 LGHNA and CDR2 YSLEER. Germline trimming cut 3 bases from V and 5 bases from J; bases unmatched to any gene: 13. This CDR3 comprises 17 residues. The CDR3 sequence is CASSQSPVSRGDQPQHF. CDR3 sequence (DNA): TGCGCCAGCAGCCAGAGTCCGGTGTCCAGGGGGGATCAGCCCCAGCATTTT.